These 27 T cell receptor beta chains originate from one sample sequenced in a study of sequential checkpoint blockade in melanoma. Some clones are missing from TCRdb's copy, which holds only in-frame ones; the method was immunoSEQ multiplex PCR. The sample has approximately 8,400 clones, roughly 60% seen once. Treatment of the sample: randomized to nivolumab then ipilimumab (arm A) or the reverse (arm B). Sequenced material: CD8+ T cells sorted from blood (inferred from file names), taken from a patient given nivolumab and ipilimumab in sequence. These TCRs come from a human patient with melanoma. Some clones in this sample may be carry-over from other donors' samples.

DNA for the CDR3: TGTGCCAGCAGGGAATACCTTCCCCCTGTGGGCTCCTACGAGCAGTACTTC. It codes for CASREYLPPVGSYEQYF. The chain joins TRBV6-1 to TRBJ2-5, with D unclear. The J call may be wrong; the DNA end is better matched by TRBJ2-7. The germline V gene encodes CDR1 MNHNS and CDR2 SASEGT. The CDR3 loop spans 17 amino acids.

The chain combines TRBV15 with TRBJ1-1; TRBD1 aligns across 8 bases. The CDR3 has 15 amino acids. V trimming: 5 bases; J trimming: 6 bases; junction bases outside the gene matches: 11. The germline V gene encodes CDR1 LNHNV and CDR2 YYDKDF (reference sequence). CDR3 residues: CATSPSFRGLAEAFF. CDR3 nucleotide sequence: TGTGCCACCAGCCCGTCGTTCAGGGGGCTTGCTGAAGCTTTCTTT. Full variable domain (outside the CDR3, taken from reference TRBV15 and TRBJ1-1): DAMVIQNPRYQVTQFGKPVTLSCSQTLNHNVMYWYQQKSSQAPKLLFHYYDKDFNNEADTPDNFQSRRPNTSFCFLDIRSPGLGDTAMYLCATSPSFRGLAEAFFGQGTRLTVV.

The V gene is TRBV28, the J gene TRBJ1-2, with 7 bases identical to TRBD1. CDR3 size: 13 residues. In germline, CDR1 is MDHEN, CDR2 SYDVKM. After removal of 6 bases from V and 8 bases from J, the junction contained 9 bases not matched to a gene. This CDR3 reads CASSKEGALGYTF. CDR3 nucleotides: TGTGCCAGCAGCAAGGAGGGGGCGCTAGGCTACACCTTC.

The chain combines TRBV28 with TRBJ1-2, with TRBD1 as a possible D gene (5 bases). From germline, CDR1 is MDHEN and CDR2 SYDVKM. The ends were cut back, 6 bases at V and 6 bases at J, with 23 bases in the middle. This CDR3 contains 16 residues. The CDR3 loop reads CASSIPQVAPRDGYTF. The CDR3 DNA reads as TGTGCCAGCAGCATACCCCAAGTAGCACCCAGGGATGGCTACACCTTC.

V and J are TRBV15 and TRBJ1-4; D unresolved. Trimming stripped 0 bases from V and 7 bases from J, with 12 bases between. Germline CDR1 and CDR2: LNHNV and YYDKDF (reference sequence). The CDR3 sequence is 15 residues long. CDR3 in amino acids: CATSREQVFSEKLFF. CDR3 in DNA: TGTGCCACCAGCAGAGAACAAGTTTTCAGTGAAAAACTGTTTTTT.

CDR3 residues: CASSASQYGEQFF. The CDR3 DNA is TGTGCCAGCAGCGCCTCCCAGTATGGTGAGCAGTTCTTC. The chain joins TRBV9 to TRBJ2-1, with D hard to call. Per the germline V gene, CDR1 is SGDLS and CDR2 is YYNGEE. Trimming stripped 3 bases from V and 9 bases from J, with 13 bases between. The CDR3 is made up of 13 amino acids.

This clone counts as medium-sized (0.01 to 0.1%). J is TRBJ2-7 and V is TRBV5-6; 8 nucleotides align to TRBD1. Trimming at V came to 5 bases and at J to 4 bases, leaving 2 bases not matched to a gene. Germline CDR1 and CDR2: SGHDT and YYEEEE. This CDR3 has 12 amino acids. CDR3: CASSDRGYEQYF. In DNA form, the CDR3 reads TGTGCCAGCAGTGACAGGGGTTACGAGCAGTACTTC. Based on the CDR3 plus reference TRBV5-6 and TRBJ2-7, the full variable domain is DAGVTQSPTHLIKTRGQQVTLRCSPKSGHDTVSWYQQALGQGPQFIFQYYEEEERQRGNFPDRFSGHQFPNYSSELNVNALLLGDSALYLCASSDRGYEQYFGPGTRLTVT.

This clone was picked up a small number of times. The chain joins TRBV6-5 to TRBJ1-6; 8 bases are shared with TRBD1. Germline CDR1 reads MNHEY; CDR2 reads SVGAGI. The length of the CDR3 is 15 residues. With 6 bases clipped from V and 10 bases from J, the junction kept 11 bases outside the gene matches. CDR3 in DNA: TGTGCCAGCAGCCACACGGACAGGGCCCAATCACCCCTCCACTTT. Protein product: CASSHTDRAQSPLHF.

The rearrangement uses TRBV7-2 and TRBJ2-7, with 9 bases fitting TRBD2. Trimming cost V 6 bases and J 4 bases; bases outside gene matches: 10. Germline V CDR1 and CDR2: SGHTA, FQGNSA. The CDR3 consists of 15 residues. In DNA form, the CDR3 reads TGTGCCAGCAGTCGGTCTAGCGGGGCTAATTACGAGCAGTACTTC. The encoded protein is CASSRSSGANYEQYF.

This chain connects TRBV7-3 to TRBJ2-7; TRBD1 agrees at 11 bases. Trimming at V came to 3 bases and at J to 7 bases, leaving 2 bases not matched to a gene. The CDR3 consists of 13 residues. Germline V gives CDR1 SGHTA, CDR2 FQGTGA. The CDR3 DNA follows: TGTGCCAGCAGCTTGGACAGGGGGCTGGAGCAGTACTTC. Its translation is CASSLDRGLEQYF.

J is TRBJ1-2 and V is TRBV30; D is unresolved. The V end lost 3 bases, the J end lost 4 bases, and 18 bases lay between the germline ends. The CDR3 extends over 15 amino acids. The germline V gene encodes CDR1 GTSNPN and CDR2 SVGIG (reference sequence). The CDR3 loop is CAWRRARIYFYGYTF. The CDR3 bases are TGTGCCTGGAGGAGGGCCCGCATCTACTTCTATGGCTACACCTTC. Full variable domain (outside the CDR3, taken from reference TRBV30 and TRBJ1-2): SQTIHQWPATLVQPVGSPLSLECTVEGTSNPNLYWYRQAAGRGLQLLFYSVGIGQISSEVPQNLSASRPQDRQFILSSKKLLLSDSGFYLCAWRRARIYFYGYTFGSGTRLTVV.

The chain employs TRBV11-3 and TRBJ2-6; D not certain. Germline V gives CDR1 SGHNT, CDR2 YENEEA. Trimming shortened V by 5 bases and J by 5 bases, and 22 bases separated the two germline ends. CDR3 length: 18 residues. The CDR3 is CASSRHISRQSRANVLTF. CDR3 nucleotides: TGTGCCAGCAGCCGACACATATCTCGACAAAGTCGGGCCAACGTCCTGACTTTC.

The chain couples TRBV5-6 to TRBJ2-7, with D perhaps TRBD2 (6 bases). CDR1 is SGHDT, CDR2 YYEEEE, per germline. This CDR3 region has 15 residues. Trimming cost V 4 bases and J 4 bases, with 18 bases left between them. The CDR3 sequence is CASSVGWTGRYEQYF. DNA for the CDR3: TGTGCCAGCAGCGTTGGGTGGACTGGGAGGTACGAGCAGTACTTC.

The chain joins TRBV7-9 to TRBJ1-1; 8 bases map to TRBD1. V was pared by 5 bases and J by 8 bases, with 7 bases of the junction left unmatched. Germline V gene lookup returns CDR1 SEHNR and CDR2 FQNEAQ (reference sequence). The CDR3 runs to 13 residues. The CDR3 region is CASSPQGAQEAFF. DNA for the CDR3: TGTGCCAGCAGCCCTCAGGGGGCGCAGGAAGCTTTCTTT.

The V and J genes are TRBV5-1 and TRBJ2-7, with TRBD2 identical over 11 bases. The CDR3 loop spans 15 amino acids. The germline gives CDR1 SGHRS, CDR2 YFSETQ. Losses at the gene ends were 4 bases for V and 2 bases for J; bases not matched to a gene: 5. CDR3 loop: CASSPRLAGPYEQYF. Written as DNA, the CDR3 is TGCGCCAGCAGCCCGCGACTAGCGGGGCCCTACGAGCAGTACTTC.

This clone showed up just once. The V and J genes are TRBV9 and TRBJ1-3; weak D call: TRBD1 (6 bases). V was shortened by 7 bases and J by 2 bases, with 10 bases between the two germline ends. Germline V gene sequence: CDR1 SGDLS, CDR2 YYNGEE. The CDR3 is made up of 13 amino acids. CDR3 nucleotides: TGTGCCAGCGAAACAGGGACTGGAAACACCATATATTTT. This codes for CASETGTGNTIYF.

This clone was counted only a few times. The chain couples TRBV15 to TRBJ1-1, with TRBD1 matching over 9 bases. After removal of 3 bases from V and 5 bases from J, the junction contained 4 bases not matched to a gene. Per germline, CDR1 LNHNV and CDR2 YYDKDF (reference sequence). This CDR3 has 14 amino acids. The CDR3 nucleotides are TGTGCCACCAGCAGGGACAGGGGTTCGACTGAAGCTTTCTTT. Its protein is CATSRDRGSTEAFF.

The chain uses TRBV4-1 and TRBJ2-7, with D unresolved. The CDR3 spans 13 residues. Trimming cost V 0 bases and J 5 bases, with 8 bases left between them. Germline V gene lookup returns CDR1 MGHRA and CDR2 YSYEKL. CDR3 protein: CASSQEGWDEQYF. In DNA form, the CDR3 reads TGCGCCAGCAGCCAAGAGGGCTGGGACGAGCAGTACTTC.

The table lists this clone with a count of one. The chain has TRBV4-2 and TRBJ2-5; 9 bases agree with TRBD1. The J call is uncertain, as TRBJ2-7 better fits the DNA end. This CDR3 spans 14 amino acids. In germline, CDR1 is LGHNA, CDR2 YNFKEQ. CDR3 sequence (DNA): TGTGCCAGCAGCCGCGGGACAGGGCCGGACGAGCAGTACTTC. The encoded protein is CASSRGTGPDEQYF.

This chain connects TRBV6-5 to TRBJ1-2; 7 positions match TRBD1. The junction had 6 bases not matched to a gene; V was cut back by 2 bases and J by 0 bases. Germline V gene data show CDR1 as MNHEY and CDR2 as SVGAGI. The CDR3 extends over 16 amino acids. CDR3 loop: CASSYHGTETNYGYTF. DNA for the CDR3: TGTGCCAGCAGTTACCATGGGACAGAAACTAACTATGGCTACACCTTC.

The chain links TRBV9 to TRBJ2-1; tentative D call: TRBD2 (6 bases). Germline CDR1 and CDR2: SGDLS and YYNGEE. Deletions cut 4 bases from V and 0 bases from J, with 11 bases between. CDR3 length: 15 amino acids. The CDR3 region is CASSPGAGSYNEQFF. CDR3 sequence (DNA): TGTGCCAGCAGCCCCGGAGCGGGCTCCTACAATGAGCAGTTCTTC.

This rearrangement joins TRBV30 to TRBJ2-5; 13 bases are shared with TRBD2. CDR1 and CDR2 from the germline V gene are GTSNPN and SVGIG (reference sequence). V gave up 2 bases and J gave up 4 bases; unmatched junction bases: 7. The CDR3 consists of 16 residues. Written as DNA, the CDR3 is TGTGCCTGGAGTTCAACTAGCGGGGGGGCTCCAGAGACCCAGTACTTC. This gives the protein CAWSSTSGGAPETQYF.

The genes are TRBV7-2 and TRBJ2-2; D is undetermined. There are 14 residues in the CDR3. Trimming removed 4 bases from V and 3 bases from J, with 9 bases in between. Germline V CDR1 and CDR2: SGHTA, FQGNSA. CDR3 sequence: CASSSSPYTGELFF. In nucleotides, the CDR3 is TGTGCCAGCAGCTCCTCTCCCTACACCGGGGAGCTGTTTTTT.

The rearrangement joins TRBV5-4 to TRBJ2-7; D unclear. The V and J ends lost 5 bases and 1 base respectively, with 10 bases between them. Germline V lookup: CDR1 SGHNT, CDR2 YYREEE (reference sequence). The CDR3 is 13 residues long. The CDR3 sequence is CASSSGPSYEQYF. For the CDR3, the DNA is TGTGCCAGCAGTTCTGGGCCTTCCTACGAGCAGTACTTC.

CDR3 DNA sequence: TGCGCCAGCAGCTTGCCGACAGGCCGTGCTGAAGCTTTCTTT. Its protein is CASSLPTGRAEAFF. The V gene is TRBV5-1, the J gene TRBJ1-1, with TRBD1 as a possible D gene (6 bases). Looked up from germline, CDR1 is SGHRS and CDR2 is YFSETQ. This CDR3 comprises 14 residues. Trimming removed 1 base from V and 6 bases from J, with 13 bases in between.

CDR3 DNA sequence: TGTGCCAGCAGCTTAAAAGGGCAGGGGGTAGGTGGGGCCAACGTCCTGACTTTC. It codes for CASSLKGQGVGGANVLTF. This chain links TRBV7-8 with TRBJ2-6, with TRBD1 matching 7 bases. V gave up 2 bases and J gave up 3 bases; unmatched junction bases: 10. The CDR3 totals 18 residues. In germline, CDR1 is SGHVS, CDR2 FQNEAQ.

V is TRBV29-1 and J is TRBJ2-1, with D possibly TRBD1 on 6 matching bases. Per germline, CDR1 SQVTM and CDR2 ANQGSEA. The CDR3 runs to 15 residues. Trimming shortened V by 6 bases and J by 0 bases, and 15 bases separated the two germline ends. The CDR3 region is CSVTGTTSSYNEQFF. In nucleotides, the CDR3 is TGCAGCGTGACCGGGACAACGAGCTCCTACAATGAGCAGTTCTTC.